The rows below give T cell receptor beta chains drawn from one sample of a study of blood T cell repertoires in COVID-19. Some clones are missing from TCRdb's copy, which holds only in-frame ones; the method was immunoSEQ multiplex PCR. The repertoire holds roughly 200,000 clones, roughly nine tenths seen once, with 2% to 2.5% in the top ten. What was sequenced was PBMCs or T cells enriched from blood (not recorded which). The receptors here all came from a woman aged 40 to 50 with acute COVID-19. Each CDR3 is given with its conserved first and last residue. Each record gives: V gene, J gene, CDR3 protein.

v_call: TRBV7-2; j_call: TRBJ1-1; cdr3_aa: CASSSDQSTGTEAFF
v_call: TRBV6-5; j_call: TRBJ1-2; cdr3_aa: CASRSSGGGDGYTF
v_call: TRBV10-3; j_call: TRBJ2-3; cdr3_aa: CAISEAGTRASTDTQYF
v_call: TRBV27; j_call: TRBJ1-1; cdr3_aa: CASSGRGRTEAFF
v_call: TRBV9; j_call: TRBJ1-5; cdr3_aa: CASSPKDREWDQPQHF
v_call: TRBV27; j_call: TRBJ1-3; cdr3_aa: CASSLSEQPGNTIYF
v_call: TRBV6-2/TRBV6-3; j_call: TRBJ1-5; cdr3_aa: CASSNPLGQDSRGPQHF
v_call: TRBV29-1; j_call: TRBJ2-7; cdr3_aa: CSVWTVSYEQYF
v_call: TRBV2; j_call: TRBJ2-2; cdr3_aa: CASSEAGTRANTGELFF
v_call: TRBV5-1; j_call: TRBJ1-1; cdr3_aa: CASSLDPETEAFF
v_call: TRBV10-3; j_call: TRBJ2-7; cdr3_aa: CAISESRKEQYF
v_call: TRBV2; j_call: TRBJ2-4; cdr3_aa: CASSEEGGASNIQYF
v_call: TRBV11-3; j_call: TRBJ2-5; cdr3_aa: CASSLGAGGQETQYF
v_call: TRBV29-1; j_call: TRBJ2-2; cdr3_aa: CSVLPTGADTGELFF
v_call: TRBV11-3; j_call: TRBJ1-1; cdr3_aa: CASSEGQGMNTEAFF
v_call: TRBV4-1; j_call: TRBJ2-1; cdr3_aa: CASSQGGGQPADEQFF
v_call: TRBV13; j_call: TRBJ2-1; cdr3_aa: CASSLGLRVAGGTEQFF
v_call: TRBV20-1; j_call: TRBJ2-1; cdr3_aa: CSAHEREAFF
v_call: TRBV27; j_call: TRBJ2-7; cdr3_aa: CASSLRTGDAGQYEQYF
v_call: TRBV7-9; j_call: TRBJ2-7; cdr3_aa: CASSSDSNYEQYF
v_call: TRBV11-3; j_call: TRBJ2-7; cdr3_aa: CASSPSGRHYEQYF
v_call: TRBV20-1; j_call: TRBJ2-5; cdr3_aa: CSASNPSPMESHQETQYF
v_call: TRBV7-2; j_call: TRBJ1-2; cdr3_aa: CASSLASYGYTF
v_call: TRBV19; j_call: TRBJ1-2; cdr3_aa: CASSIAGVYGYTF
v_call: TRBV6-2/TRBV6-3; j_call: TRBJ1-4; cdr3_aa: CASSYSGGKLFF
v_call: TRBV10-2; j_call: TRBJ2-1; cdr3_aa: CASSGLHNEQFF
v_call: TRBV27; j_call: TRBJ2-2; cdr3_aa: CASSPSPPTSGSTGELFF
v_call: TRBV2; j_call: TRBJ1-2; cdr3_aa: CASSLETDYGYTF
v_call: TRBV5-1; j_call: TRBJ2-7; cdr3_aa: CASSSQGSAPEQYF
v_call: TRBV15; j_call: TRBJ2-1; cdr3_aa: CATSRDRVYGTSGRFEQFF
v_call: TRBV7-2; j_call: TRBJ1-5; cdr3_aa: CASSAKIVDQPQHF
v_call: TRBV4-2; j_call: TRBJ2-5; cdr3_aa: CASSQGVAGEETQYF
v_call: TRBV28; j_call: TRBJ1-4; cdr3_aa: CASSFSPYRGETFATNEKLFF
v_call: TRBV7-2; j_call: TRBJ2-3; cdr3_aa: CASSLEGLNTQYF
v_call: TRBV21-1; j_call: TRBJ2-3; cdr3_aa: CASSPGLRPDTQYF
v_call: TRBV4-2; j_call: TRBJ2-7; cdr3_aa: CASRGGPSYEQYF
v_call: TRBV3-1/TRBV3-2; j_call: TRBJ1-2; cdr3_aa: CASSQVGYGYTF
v_call: TRBV3-1/TRBV3-2; j_call: TRBJ2-7; cdr3_aa: CASSQTGGEQYF
v_call: TRBV11-2; j_call: TRBJ2-7; cdr3_aa: CASSSDRVGGAYF